A selection of T cell receptor beta chains follows, all from one sample in a study of blood T cell repertoires in COVID-19. Profiled with immunoSEQ multiplex PCR; TCRdb holds only in-frame clones, not every one. The sample carries 490,000 or so clones, approximately 90% recorded once. Material for sequencing was PBMCs or T cells enriched from blood (not recorded which). The receptors stem from a woman aged 55-69 years who had recovered from COVID-19. The CDR3 runs from the conserved cysteine through the conserved F or W. A D gene is named only where the DNA matches it firmly. A clone size is listed for some rows: how often the clone was seen (once, few, many), or a class if it is expanded.

clone size	V gene	J gene	D gene	CDR3 DNA	CDR3 protein
.	TRBV5-1	TRBJ1-2	.	TGCGCCAGCAGCTTGGGGCAGACTGGTGGCTACACCTTC	CASSLGQTGGYTF
.	TRBV5-6	TRBJ1-1	TRBD1	TGTGCCAGCAGCGGACGGGACAGGGGGCCTCGCGGCACTGAAGCTTTCTTT	CASSGRDRGPRGTEAFF
once	TRBV2	TRBJ2-1	.	TGTGCCAGCAATGGGCTAGCCTCCTACAATGAGCAGTTCTTC	CASNGLASYNEQFF
.	TRBV2	TRBJ1-2	.	TGTGCCAGCTTACAGGGCCAATCTAACTATGGCTACACCTTC	CASLQGQSNYGYTF
once	TRBV14	TRBJ2-2	TRBD1	TGTGCCAGCAGCCAAGGGGCGAGGGGGCCGGACGCCGGGGAGCTGTTTTTT	CASSQGARGPDAGELFF
once	TRBV7-9	TRBJ2-1	.	TGTGCCAGCACCCTCCTTGCGGGGTCCGAGGATGAGCAGTTCTTC	CASTLLAGSEDEQFF
.	TRBV11-2	TRBJ2-3	TRBD1	TGTGCCAGCAGCCTCGGGACAGGGGGTATGACAGATACGCAGTATTTT	CASSLGTGGMTDTQYF
once	TRBV19	TRBJ2-5	TRBD2	TGTGCCAGCACCGGGGGGGCCGGGAAGACCCAGTACTTC	CASTGGAGKTQYF
.	TRBV7-6	TRBJ2-7	TRBD1	TGTGCCAGCAGCTTAGTAGACAGGGGGCCCTACGAGCAGTACTTC	CASSLVDRGPYEQYF
.	TRBV30	TRBJ1-3	.	TGTGCCTGGAGTGTCTGGGGGCCAGGAAACACCATATATTTT	CAWSVWGPGNTIYF
.	TRBV11-2	TRBJ2-7	TRBD1	TGTGCCAGCAGCTGGACAGGGCTCGCCTACGAGCAGTACTTC	CASSWTGLAYEQYF
.	TRBV29-1	TRBJ1-2	.	TGCAGCGTTGGACAGGTGAATGGCTACACCTTC	CSVGQVNGYTF
.	TRBV2	TRBJ1-2	TRBD1	TGTGCCAGCACCATGGACAGGGGAGACTATGGCTACACCTTC	CASTMDRGDYGYTF
.	TRBV10-2	TRBJ1-1	.	TGCGCCGGCCGGGGGGCCAGCACTGAAGCTTTCTTT	CAGRGASTEAFF
.	TRBV24-1	TRBJ2-3	TRBD1	TGTGCCACCAGTGATTTTTTGGACAGGGGTATGTCGGGCACAGATACGCAGTATTTT	CATSDFLDRGMSGTDTQYF
.	TRBV4-1	TRBJ2-7	.	TGCGCCAGCAGCCACGATTCGTCGGCCAGGGCCTACGAGCAGTACTTC	CASSHDSSARAYEQYF
.	TRBV6-5	TRBJ2-2	.	TGTGCCAGCACAGTCTCGAACACCGGGGAGCTGTTTTTT	CASTVSNTGELFF
.	TRBV19	TRBJ2-5	TRBD2	TGTGCCAGTAGTATAGGGGAGGGGTACAACCAAGAGACCCAGTACTTC	CASSIGEGYNQETQYF